This entry concerns a single TCR beta chain. This sample was included in a study of blood T cell repertoires in COVID-19. The CDR3 spans 16 residues. Germline CDR1 reads KGHSH; CDR2 reads LQKENI. V was cut by 6 bases and J by 3 bases, with 18 bases left in between. Sequencing used immunoSEQ multiplex PCR; TCRdb keeps in-frame clones, though not all of them. There are almost 250,000 clones in the sample; approximately 85% occur only once, and around 10% lies in the top ten. Sequencing was performed on PBMCs or T cells enriched from blood (not recorded which). This receptor was taken from a woman between 50 and 59 years old with acute COVID-19. This chain joins TRBV18 and TRBJ2-1, with D perhaps TRBD1 (7 bases). CDR3 in DNA: TGTGCCAGCTCCCCTTTCCAGGGGGGCAACTACAATGAGCAGTTCTTC. It specifies CASSPFQGGNYNEQFF. The full variable domain, with the rest looked up from reference TRBV18 and TRBJ2-1, is NAGVMQNPRHLVRRRGQEARLRCSPMKGHSHVYWYRQLPEEGLKFMVYLQKENIIDESGMPKERFSAEFPKEGPSILRIQQVVRGDSAAYFCASSPFQGGNYNEQFFGPGTRLTVL.